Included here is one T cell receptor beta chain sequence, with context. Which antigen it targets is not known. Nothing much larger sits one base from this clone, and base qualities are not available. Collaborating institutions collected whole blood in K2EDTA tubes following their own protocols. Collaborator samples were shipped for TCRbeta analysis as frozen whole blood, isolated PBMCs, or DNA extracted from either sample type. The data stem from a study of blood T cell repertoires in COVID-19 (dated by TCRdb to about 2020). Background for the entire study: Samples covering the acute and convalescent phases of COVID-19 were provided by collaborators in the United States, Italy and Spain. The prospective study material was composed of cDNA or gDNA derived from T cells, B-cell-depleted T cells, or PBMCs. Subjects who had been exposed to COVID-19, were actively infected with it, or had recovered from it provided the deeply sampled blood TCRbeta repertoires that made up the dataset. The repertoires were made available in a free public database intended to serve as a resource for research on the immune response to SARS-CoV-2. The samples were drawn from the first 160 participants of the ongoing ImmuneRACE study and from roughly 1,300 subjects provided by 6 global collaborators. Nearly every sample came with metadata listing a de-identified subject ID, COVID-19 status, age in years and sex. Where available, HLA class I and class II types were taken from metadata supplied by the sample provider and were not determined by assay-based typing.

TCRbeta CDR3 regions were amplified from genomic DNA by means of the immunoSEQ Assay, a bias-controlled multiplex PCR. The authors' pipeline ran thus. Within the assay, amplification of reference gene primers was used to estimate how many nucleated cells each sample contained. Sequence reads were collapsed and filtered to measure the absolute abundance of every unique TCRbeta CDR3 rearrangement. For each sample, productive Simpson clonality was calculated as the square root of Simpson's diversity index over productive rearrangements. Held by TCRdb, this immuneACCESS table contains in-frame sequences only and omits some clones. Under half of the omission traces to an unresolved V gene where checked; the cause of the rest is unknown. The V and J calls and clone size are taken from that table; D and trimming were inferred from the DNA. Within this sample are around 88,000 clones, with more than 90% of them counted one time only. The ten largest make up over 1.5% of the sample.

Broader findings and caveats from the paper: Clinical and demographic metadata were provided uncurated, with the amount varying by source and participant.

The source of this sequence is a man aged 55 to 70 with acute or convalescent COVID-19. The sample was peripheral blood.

DNA sequence: TGTGCCAGCAGTCCCGGTCAGGGGTTTGGAGAGACCCAGTACTTC. Its coded protein is CASSPGQGFGETQYF. The rearrangement combines TRBV27 with TRBJ2-5; the D region possibly corresponds to TRBD1 (6 bases align). The cysteine opens and the phenylalanine closes a CDR3 of 15 amino acids. Only CDR3 DNA remains: 45 bases, in frame from the first base. V is cut by 5 bases and J by 4 bases, and the space between the germline ends is 17 bases. The germline V gene (reference sequence) gives CDR1 as MNHEY and CDR2 as SMNVEV.